These T cell receptor beta chains were read from a single sample in a study of beta chain features in type 1 diabetes. Profiling relied on immunoSEQ multiplex PCR, and the TCRdb table lists in-frame clones only, not all of them. The sample holds about 650,000 clones; over 10% are singletons and the top ten take 0.09% to 0.15%. What was sequenced was naive CD4+ T cells from blood. These receptors were collected from a man under 40 with type 1 diabetes. The CDR3 runs from the conserved cysteine through the conserved F or W. The order of the fields is J gene, V gene, D gene, clone size, CDR3 DNA, CDR3 protein. D genes are given only for firm matches. Clone size is not always given. Where it is, it says once, few, many or a class for expanded clones.

J gene: TRBJ2-3; V gene: TRBV10-3; D gene: TRBD1; clone size: few; CDR3 DNA: TGTGCCATCAGCAGAGGGGACAGGGTGGATACGCAGTATTTT; CDR3 protein: CAISRGDRVDTQYF
J gene: TRBJ2-1; V gene: TRBV9; D gene: .; clone size: .; CDR3 DNA: TGTGCCAGCAGCGTCGGGACGTTCTATAACAATGAGCAGTTCTTC; CDR3 protein: CASSVGTFYNNEQFF
J gene: TRBJ1-3; V gene: TRBV2; D gene: .; clone size: .; CDR3 DNA: TGTGCCAGCAGCCTGCTCTCTGGAAACACCATATATTTT; CDR3 protein: CASSLLSGNTIYF
J gene: TRBJ1-6; V gene: TRBV11-2; D gene: TRBD1; clone size: .; CDR3 DNA: TGTGCCAGCAGCTCAGCCGGGACAGTTAATTCACCCCTCCACTTT; CDR3 protein: CASSSAGTVNSPLHF
J gene: TRBJ1-4; V gene: TRBV25-1; D gene: .; clone size: few; CDR3 DNA: TGTGCCAGCTGGTGGGGTGAAAAACTGTTTTTT; CDR3 protein: CASWWGEKLFF
J gene: TRBJ1-5; V gene: TRBV4-3; D gene: .; clone size: .; CDR3 DNA: TGCGCCAGCAGCCCCCTTCCCGGGGATCAGCCCCAGCATTTT; CDR3 protein: CASSPLPGDQPQHF
J gene: TRBJ1-4; V gene: TRBV6-5; D gene: .; clone size: .; CDR3 DNA: TGTGCCAGCAGTTACAGGGGTAATGAAAAACTGTTTTTT; CDR3 protein: CASSYRGNEKLFF
J gene: TRBJ1-4; V gene: TRBV7-9; D gene: .; clone size: few; CDR3 DNA: TGTGCCAGCAGCTTGGGCGCGGGGGAAAAACTGTTTTTT; CDR3 protein: CASSLGAGEKLFF
J gene: TRBJ1-2; V gene: TRBV29-1; D gene: .; clone size: .; CDR3 DNA: TGCAGCGTTGAGGCTCAGGGGTCTAACTATGGCTACACCTTC; CDR3 protein: CSVEAQGSNYGYTF
J gene: TRBJ1-3; V gene: TRBV6-5; D gene: .; clone size: few; CDR3 DNA: TGTGCCAGCAGTTACTCAGTGGGAAACTCTGGAAACACCATATATTTT; CDR3 protein: CASSYSVGNSGNTIYF
J gene: TRBJ1-1; V gene: TRBV6-4; D gene: .; clone size: few; CDR3 DNA: TGTGCCAGCAGTGAAGAGATGAACACTGAAGCTTTCTTT; CDR3 protein: CASSEEMNTEAFF
J gene: TRBJ1-1; V gene: TRBV18; D gene: .; clone size: few; CDR3 DNA: TGTGCCAGCTCACAGGAGGTTTACACTGAAGCTTTCTTT; CDR3 protein: CASSQEVYTEAFF
J gene: TRBJ2-3; V gene: TRBV9; D gene: .; clone size: .; CDR3 DNA: TGTGCCAGCAGCGCCGCTGGGGCTAGTCGGACAGATACGCAGTATTTT; CDR3 protein: CASSAAGASRTDTQYF
J gene: TRBJ2-7; V gene: TRBV7-2; D gene: .; clone size: once; CDR3 DNA: TGTGCCAGCAGCTTAGATGGGCGGGGCACGAACGAGCAGTACTTC; CDR3 protein: CASSLDGRGTNEQYF
J gene: TRBJ2-3; V gene: TRBV5-4; D gene: TRBD2; clone size: few; CDR3 DNA: TGTGCCAGCAGCTTACAGCGGGGGGGCAGCACAGATACGCAGTATTTT; CDR3 protein: CASSLQRGGSTDTQYF
J gene: TRBJ1-4; V gene: TRBV14; D gene: .; clone size: .; CDR3 DNA: TGTGCCAGCAGCCCGACTTTACAGCGAACTAATGAAAAACTGTTTTTT; CDR3 protein: CASSPTLQRTNEKLFF
J gene: TRBJ2-1; V gene: TRBV4-3; D gene: .; clone size: few; CDR3 DNA: TGCGCCAGCAGCCGGAAACCTCGGACAGCCGGCAATGAGCAGTTCTTC; CDR3 protein: CASSRKPRTAGNEQFF
J gene: TRBJ2-7; V gene: TRBV5-4; D gene: .; clone size: few; CDR3 DNA: TGTGCCAGCAGCTTGGCCTCGGTTAACGAGCAGTACTTC; CDR3 protein: CASSLASVNEQYF
J gene: TRBJ2-3; V gene: TRBV6-6; D gene: TRBD1; clone size: .; CDR3 DNA: TGTGCCAGCCGGAGACAGGGCTACACAGATACGCAGTATTTT; CDR3 protein: CASRRQGYTDTQYF
J gene: TRBJ2-7; V gene: TRBV5-4; D gene: .; clone size: .; CDR3 DNA: TGTGCCAGCAGCTGGGCCGGGTCTCCGTACGAGCAGTACTTC; CDR3 protein: CASSWAGSPYEQYF
J gene: TRBJ2-5; V gene: TRBV30; D gene: .; clone size: few; CDR3 DNA: TGTGCCTGGAGTGGGGGTGAGACCCAGTACTTC; CDR3 protein: CAWSGGETQYF
J gene: TRBJ1-5; V gene: TRBV4-1; D gene: .; clone size: .; CDR3 DNA: TGCGCCAGCAGCCAGGTGTGGATTAGTTATAGCAATCAGCCCCAGCATTTT; CDR3 protein: CASSQVWISYSNQPQHF
J gene: TRBJ1-6; V gene: TRBV4-2; D gene: .; clone size: .; CDR3 DNA: TGTGCCAGCAGCCAAACGACAGGTGGAAATTCACCCCTCCACTTT; CDR3 protein: CASSQTTGGNSPLHF
J gene: TRBJ1-4; V gene: TRBV15; D gene: TRBD1; clone size: .; CDR3 DNA: TGTGCCACCAGCAGAGATCTCCAGGGGGCTAGTGTTGAAAAACTGTTTTTT; CDR3 protein: CATSRDLQGASVEKLFF
J gene: TRBJ2-1; V gene: TRBV29-1; D gene: TRBD2; clone size: few; CDR3 DNA: TGCAGCGTTCGAACTAGCGGGGGAGGAACCTACAATGAGCAGTTCTTC; CDR3 protein: CSVRTSGGGTYNEQFF
J gene: TRBJ2-7; V gene: TRBV27; D gene: .; clone size: few; CDR3 DNA: TGTGCCAGCAGTTTTGGGGACGGGAGCTCCTACGAGCAGTACTTC; CDR3 protein: CASSFGDGSSYEQYF
J gene: TRBJ2-7; V gene: TRBV6-5; D gene: .; clone size: .; CDR3 DNA: TGTGCCAGCAGCCCTGGGGTGAGCTCCTACGAGCAGTACTTC; CDR3 protein: CASSPGVSSYEQYF
J gene: TRBJ2-7; V gene: TRBV7-9; D gene: .; clone size: .; CDR3 DNA: TGTGCCAGCAGCTTAGAAGGGACATTCTACGAGCAGTACTTC; CDR3 protein: CASSLEGTFYEQYF
J gene: TRBJ1-4; V gene: TRBV5-1; D gene: .; clone size: .; CDR3 DNA: TGCGCCAGCAGGGACGATAATGAAAAACTGTTTTTT; CDR3 protein: CASRDDNEKLFF
J gene: TRBJ2-3; V gene: TRBV25-1; D gene: TRBD1; clone size: .; CDR3 DNA: TGTGCCAGCAGTGGATACAGGGGAACAGATACGCAGTATTTT; CDR3 protein: CASSGYRGTDTQYF
J gene: TRBJ2-2; V gene: TRBV11-3; D gene: TRBD2; clone size: few; CDR3 DNA: TGTGCCAGCAGCTTAGCTAGCGGGTACACCGGGGAGCTGTTTTTT; CDR3 protein: CASSLASGYTGELFF
J gene: TRBJ2-7; V gene: TRBV18; D gene: .; clone size: .; CDR3 DNA: TGTGCCAGCTCACCTGCAACAGGAGGCACTATCACCTACGAGCAGTACTTC; CDR3 protein: CASSPATGGTITYEQYF
J gene: TRBJ1-5; V gene: TRBV12-5; D gene: .; clone size: few; CDR3 DNA: TGTGCTAGTGGTTTGCTGAATAATCAGCCCCAGCATTTT; CDR3 protein: CASGLLNNQPQHF
J gene: TRBJ1-2; V gene: TRBV30; D gene: .; clone size: few; CDR3 DNA: TGTGCCTGGAGTGTGTCGGCTGGCTACACCTTC; CDR3 protein: CAWSVSAGYTF
J gene: TRBJ2-1; V gene: TRBV19; D gene: .; clone size: few; CDR3 DNA: TGTGCCAGTAGTAGGGGGGACACCTACAATGAGCAGTTCTTC; CDR3 protein: CASSRGDTYNEQFF
J gene: TRBJ1-5; V gene: TRBV5-7; D gene: .; clone size: .; CDR3 DNA: TGTGCCAGCAGCTTGGAAGGGTACAATCAGCCCCAGCATTTT; CDR3 protein: CASSLEGYNQPQHF
J gene: TRBJ1-2; V gene: TRBV7-9; D gene: .; clone size: few; CDR3 DNA: TGTGCCAGCAGCACTCGGATAGGGGCTTTCTATGGCTACACCTTC; CDR3 protein: CASSTRIGAFYGYTF
J gene: TRBJ2-7; V gene: TRBV7-9; D gene: .; clone size: .; CDR3 DNA: TGTGCCAGCAGCTTACTGGACAGAGGGCTTAACGAGCAGTACTTC; CDR3 protein: CASSLLDRGLNEQYF
J gene: TRBJ2-7; V gene: TRBV19; D gene: .; clone size: .; CDR3 DNA: TGTGCCAGTAGTATGGTAATCAACTACGAGCAGTACTTC; CDR3 protein: CASSMVINYEQYF
J gene: TRBJ1-6; V gene: TRBV7-9; D gene: .; clone size: .; CDR3 DNA: TGTGCCAGCAGCTCAGAACGCATTAATTCACCCCTCCACTTT; CDR3 protein: CASSSERINSPLHF
J gene: TRBJ1-3; V gene: TRBV4-2; D gene: .; clone size: .; CDR3 DNA: TGTGCCAGCAGCCCAACCATGAGCTCTGGAAACACCATATATTTT; CDR3 protein: CASSPTMSSGNTIYF
J gene: TRBJ1-1; V gene: TRBV7-3; D gene: .; clone size: few; CDR3 DNA: TGTGCCAGCAGCTTAACAGGGAGGGACAACACTGAAGCTTTCTTT; CDR3 protein: CASSLTGRDNTEAFF
J gene: TRBJ2-7; V gene: TRBV13; D gene: .; clone size: .; CDR3 DNA: TGTGCCAGCAGGCCCGCGTCGAGGCGATCCTGCGAGCAGTACTTC; CDR3 protein: CASRPASRRSCEQYF
J gene: TRBJ2-3; V gene: TRBV13; D gene: TRBD2; clone size: few; CDR3 DNA: TGTGCCAGCAGCTTAAGGACTAGTGGAATAGATACGCAGTATTTT; CDR3 protein: CASSLRTSGIDTQYF